A selection of T cell receptor beta chains follows, all from one sample in a study of blood T cell repertoires in COVID-19. Repertoires were generated with immunoSEQ multiplex PCR, while TCRdb's copy carries only in-frame clones and drops some. The table includes under 150,000 clones, 70% to 80% detected once. The sequencing input was peripheral blood. The receptors were sampled from a human donor in a cohort sampled during active COVID-19. The CDR3 runs from the conserved cysteine through the conserved F or W. Each record gives: J gene, V gene, CDR3 length, clone size, D gene, CDR3 protein, CDR3 DNA. The D gene is left open where the match is weak. For some rows the clone size is stated as once, few or many, or as a class when expanded; others skip it.

j_gene: TRBJ2-7
v_gene: TRBV28
len: 14
abundance: .
d_gene: .
CDR3aa: CASSPPTDPYEQYF
CDR3nt: TGTGCCAGCAGTCCCCCGACAGATCCCTACGAGCAGTACTTC

j_gene: TRBJ2-1
v_gene: TRBV5-1
len: 13
abundance: few
d_gene: .
CDR3aa: CASSLDSYNEQFF
CDR3nt: TGCGCCAGCAGCTTGGACAGCTACAATGAGCAGTTCTTC

j_gene: TRBJ1-4
v_gene: TRBV18
len: 15
abundance: .
d_gene: .
CDR3aa: CASSPAQVQREKLFF
CDR3nt: TGTGCCAGCTCACCCGCACAGGTCCAACGAGAAAAACTGTTTTTT

j_gene: TRBJ2-7
v_gene: TRBV9
len: 14
abundance: .
d_gene: .
CDR3aa: CASSYDAQTYEQYF
CDR3nt: TGTGCCAGCAGCTACGACGCGCAGACTTACGAGCAGTACTTC

j_gene: TRBJ2-5
v_gene: TRBV7-9
len: 14
abundance: .
d_gene: .
CDR3aa: CASSLAEAGETQYF
CDR3nt: TGTGCCAGCAGCTTAGCGGAGGCGGGAGAGACCCAGTACTTC

j_gene: TRBJ2-7
v_gene: TRBV4-1
len: 17
abundance: .
d_gene: .
CDR3aa: CASSQDYRDTADYEQYF
CDR3nt: TGCGCCAGCAGCCAAGACTACCGGGACACGGCTGATTACGAGCAGTACTTC

j_gene: TRBJ2-7
v_gene: TRBV7-3
len: 21
abundance: few
d_gene: .
CDR3aa: CASSDPLGGTAWTISSYEQYF
CDR3nt: TGTGCCAGCAGCGACCCTTTAGGGGGGACAGCCTGGACTATCAGCTCCTACGAGCAGTACTTC

j_gene: TRBJ1-1
v_gene: TRBV9
len: 11
abundance: .
d_gene: .
CDR3aa: CASSGSGEAFF
CDR3nt: TGTGCCAGCAGCGGGTCGGGTGAAGCTTTCTTT

j_gene: TRBJ1-1
v_gene: TRBV6-5
len: 16
abundance: .
d_gene: .
CDR3aa: CASSYNEGGVEPEAFF
CDR3nt: TGTGCCAGCAGTTACAACGAGGGCGGGGTTGAACCTGAAGCTTTCTTT

j_gene: TRBJ1-6
v_gene: TRBV27
len: 13
abundance: .
d_gene: TRBD1
CDR3aa: CASRPDRDSPLHF
CDR3nt: TGTGCCAGCAGACCCGACAGGGACTCACCCCTCCACTTT

j_gene: TRBJ1-5
v_gene: TRBV18
len: 17
abundance: .
d_gene: TRBD1
CDR3aa: CASSPLRQGMGNQPQHF
CDR3nt: TGTGCCAGCTCACCACTAAGACAGGGAATGGGCAATCAGCCCCAGCATTTT

j_gene: TRBJ1-2
v_gene: TRBV19
len: 14
abundance: .
d_gene: .
CDR3aa: CASSPQGGDYGYTF
CDR3nt: TGTGCCAGTAGTCCACAGGGAGGGGACTATGGCTACACCTTC

j_gene: TRBJ1-2
v_gene: TRBV19
len: 16
abundance: .
d_gene: TRBD1
CDR3aa: CASSFATGQGRDGYTF
CDR3nt: TGTGCCAGTAGTTTTGCGACCGGACAGGGGAGGGATGGCTACACCTTC

j_gene: TRBJ2-2
v_gene: TRBV5-4
len: 16
abundance: .
d_gene: TRBD1
CDR3aa: CASSSGQGALAGELFF
CDR3nt: TGTGCCAGCAGCTCCGGACAGGGGGCCTTGGCCGGGGAGCTGTTTTTT

j_gene: TRBJ2-7
v_gene: TRBV28
len: 16
abundance: .
d_gene: TRBD1
CDR3aa: CASSLIVDRARDEQYF
CDR3nt: TGTGCCAGCAGTCTAATAGTAGACAGGGCAAGAGACGAGCAGTACTTC

j_gene: TRBJ1-2
v_gene: TRBV6-5
len: 12
abundance: .
d_gene: .
CDR3aa: CASGLLSLGYTF
CDR3nt: TGTGCCAGCGGACTTCTCTCCCTTGGCTACACCTTC

j_gene: TRBJ1-2
v_gene: TRBV15
len: 12
abundance: few
d_gene: .
CDR3aa: CATSLRRGGYTF
CDR3nt: TGTGCCACCAGCCTCAGGAGGGGAGGCTACACCTTC

j_gene: TRBJ1-6
v_gene: TRBV5-1
len: 16
abundance: .
d_gene: TRBD1
CDR3aa: CASSLTGSSYNSPLHF
CDR3nt: TGCGCCAGCAGCCTGACAGGGAGCTCCTATAATTCACCCCTCCACTTT

j_gene: TRBJ2-7
v_gene: TRBV3-1/TRBV3-2
len: 14
abundance: once
d_gene: TRBD1
CDR3aa: CASSQVDRVDEQYF
CDR3nt: TGTGCCAGCAGCCAAGTGGACAGGGTCGACGAGCAGTACTTC

j_gene: TRBJ1-4
v_gene: TRBV24-1
len: 13
abundance: .
d_gene: TRBD1
CDR3aa: CATSGRGSEKLFF
CDR3nt: TGTGCCACCAGTGGCAGGGGGTCTGAAAAACTGTTTTTT

j_gene: TRBJ2-7
v_gene: TRBV19
len: 13
abundance: .
d_gene: .
CDR3aa: CASSIMNNYEQYF
CDR3nt: TGTGCCAGTAGTATCATGAACAATTACGAGCAGTACTTC

j_gene: TRBJ1-6
v_gene: TRBV30
len: 14
abundance: once
d_gene: TRBD1
CDR3aa: CAWSAQGVNSPLHF
CDR3nt: TGTGCCTGGAGTGCCCAGGGGGTAAATTCACCCCTCCACTTT

j_gene: TRBJ1-6
v_gene: TRBV5-8
len: 18
abundance: .
d_gene: .
CDR3aa: CASSRGQSWSSYNSPLHF
CDR3nt: TGTGCCAGCAGCCGCGGACAGTCCTGGAGCTCCTATAATTCACCCCTCCACTTT

j_gene: TRBJ2-3
v_gene: TRBV24-1
len: 15
abundance: .
d_gene: TRBD2
CDR3aa: CATSFGGGLTDTQYF
CDR3nt: TGTGCCACCAGTTTCGGCGGGGGACTCACAGATACGCAGTATTTT

j_gene: TRBJ2-6
v_gene: TRBV28
len: 15
abundance: once
d_gene: .
CDR3aa: CASSPRDSGANVLTF
CDR3nt: TGTGCCAGCAGCCCACGGGACTCTGGGGCCAACGTCCTGACTTTC

j_gene: TRBJ2-1
v_gene: TRBV6-2/TRBV6-3
len: 17
abundance: .
d_gene: TRBD2
CDR3aa: CASSYGLAGGLRDEQFF
CDR3nt: TGTGCCAGCAGTTACGGCCTAGCGGGGGGGCTTCGAGATGAGCAGTTCTTC

j_gene: TRBJ2-7
v_gene: TRBV6-5
len: 14
abundance: once
d_gene: .
CDR3aa: CASSSATGSYEQYF
CDR3nt: TGTGCCAGCAGTTCGGCGACAGGAAGCTACGAGCAGTACTTC

j_gene: TRBJ1-6
v_gene: TRBV6-1
len: 16
abundance: .
d_gene: .
CDR3aa: CASSEPRTGRDSPLHF
CDR3nt: TGTGCCAGCAGTGAACCACGCACAGGAAGAGATTCACCCCTCCACTTT

j_gene: TRBJ1-2
v_gene: TRBV3-1/TRBV3-2
len: 13
abundance: .
d_gene: .
CDR3aa: CASSPYQYYGYTF
CDR3nt: TGTGCCAGCAGCCCATATCAGTACTATGGCTACACCTTC

j_gene: TRBJ2-7
v_gene: TRBV10-3
len: 15
abundance: .
d_gene: TRBD1
CDR3aa: CAISEGQGTAYEQYF
CDR3nt: TGTGCCATCAGTGAGGGACAGGGTACGGCCTACGAGCAGTACTTC

j_gene: TRBJ2-3
v_gene: TRBV20-1
len: 15
abundance: .
d_gene: TRBD2
CDR3aa: CSASAGGARTDTQYF
CDR3nt: TGCAGTGCTAGTGCCGGGGGGGCCCGCACAGATACGCAGTATTTT